Detailed here is one T cell receptor beta chain. Its target is not known. This entry comes from a study of post-analysis software for immune sequencing data. Study observations and caveats: TRBV5-6, TRBV5-1 and TRBV20-1 belonged to a set of roughly 5 TRBV segments that were more frequent in patients than controls. In multiple sclerosis, normalized Chao1 diversity was significantly below that of controls.

The authors incorporated unique molecular identifiers into the TCR beta cDNA libraries. One entry per CDR3 protein, called by TCRdb with MiXCR from the PCR reads. Of 600,000 to 750,000 distinct CDR3 sequences listed, over 45% are singletons. This CDR3 is 16 amino acids long. CDR1 and CDR2 (germline): LGHDT, YNNKEL (reference sequence). The ends lost 4 bases at V and 1 base at J; junction bases unmatched: 7. Sequenced material: blood. The receptor was derived from a girl between 2 and 10 years old with multiple sclerosis. The chain combines TRBV3-1 with TRBJ2-5, with 9 bases matching TRBD2. CDR3 in amino acids: CASSPNLAGFQETQYF. The CDR3 DNA follows: TGTGCCAGCAGCCCCAATCTAGCGGGGTTCCAAGAGACCCAGTACTTC.